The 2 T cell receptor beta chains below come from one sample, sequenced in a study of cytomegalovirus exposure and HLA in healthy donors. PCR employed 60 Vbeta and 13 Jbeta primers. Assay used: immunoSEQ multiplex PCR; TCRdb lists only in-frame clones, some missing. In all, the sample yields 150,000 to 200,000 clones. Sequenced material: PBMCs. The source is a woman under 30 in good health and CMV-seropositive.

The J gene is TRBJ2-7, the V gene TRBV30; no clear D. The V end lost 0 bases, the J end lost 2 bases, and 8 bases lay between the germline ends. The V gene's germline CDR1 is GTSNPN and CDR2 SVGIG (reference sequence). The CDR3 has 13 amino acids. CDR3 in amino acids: CAWSVSSPYEQYF. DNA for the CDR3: TGTGCCTGGAGTGTATCAAGCCCCTACGAGCAGTACTTC.

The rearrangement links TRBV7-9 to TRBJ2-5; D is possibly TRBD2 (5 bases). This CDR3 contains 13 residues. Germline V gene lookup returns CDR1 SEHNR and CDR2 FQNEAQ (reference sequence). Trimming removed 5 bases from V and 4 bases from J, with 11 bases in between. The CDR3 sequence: CASSPKRRETQYF. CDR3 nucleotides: TGTGCCAGCAGCCCCAAGCGGAGAGAGACCCAGTACTTC.